A single T cell receptor (beta chain) is shown here with its context. What it binds is not known. This sample includes further DNA sequences coding for the same CDR3. This record belongs to a study of shared clonotypes between healthy human individuals. The wider study: Every donor yielded three CD4 naive, three CD4 memory, two CD8 naive and one CD8 memory plate.

Study results and caveats: Even with large depth, rarefaction showed that sorted-subset sequencing was incomplete.

Looked up from germline, CDR1 is MNHNY and CDR2 is SVGAGI (reference sequence). V was shortened by 3 bases and J by 2 bases, with 11 bases between the two germline ends. The CDR3 has 15 amino acids. The method was immunoSEQ multiplex PCR; TCRdb's version includes in-frame clones alone and lacks a portion of them. The data show just over 2,000,000 clones, with around 95% seen just once and roughly 0.13% held by the top ten. V gene TRBV6-6 combines with J gene TRBJ1-5; no clear D. The TCR originated in a man aged 18 to 30 in good health. The sequenced sample consisted of naive CD4+ T cells sorted from blood. Sample subset: CD45RA+ positively selected. The CDR3 sequence is CASSYRPGGNQPQHF. The CDR3 DNA reads as TGTGCCAGCAGTTATCGACCTGGGGGCAATCAGCCCCAGCATTTT.